This TCR beta chain was identified in a study of CD8+CD57+ T cells in acquired aplastic anemia. The overall study: Recorded DNA amounts for sorted CD4+ and CD8+ cells had an average of approximately 3 ug. The study's findings and limits: Patient and control CD8+ Simpson's diversity was not significantly different. Patients and controls turned out to have twenty-nine CD8+ CDR3 sequences in common.

An expansion of CD8+CD57+ cells by flow cytometry had been shown in patients chosen for sequencing. V was clipped by 6 bases and J by 6 bases, with 14 bases between them. Germline assignment: CDR1 DFQATT and CDR2 SNEGSKA (reference sequence). There are 12 residues in the CDR3. It was genomic DNA that served as the template for profiling TCR beta VDJ and CDR3. MiXCR was run by TCRdb on the reads, yielding one entry per CDR3 protein. This table holds around 170,000 distinct CDR3 sequences, roughly 50% found once. Note on this clonotype: Its target is not known.

V is TRBV20-1 and J is TRBJ2-5; D perhaps matches TRBD2 (7 bases). Sequenced: sorted CD4+, CD8+, or CD8+CD57+ T cells (not recorded which) from PBMCs. The clonotype comes from a human donor with aplastic anemia. As DNA, the CDR3 is TGCAGTGCCCAACGGGGGGCTAAGACCCAGTACTTC. This gives the protein CSAQRGAKTQYF.